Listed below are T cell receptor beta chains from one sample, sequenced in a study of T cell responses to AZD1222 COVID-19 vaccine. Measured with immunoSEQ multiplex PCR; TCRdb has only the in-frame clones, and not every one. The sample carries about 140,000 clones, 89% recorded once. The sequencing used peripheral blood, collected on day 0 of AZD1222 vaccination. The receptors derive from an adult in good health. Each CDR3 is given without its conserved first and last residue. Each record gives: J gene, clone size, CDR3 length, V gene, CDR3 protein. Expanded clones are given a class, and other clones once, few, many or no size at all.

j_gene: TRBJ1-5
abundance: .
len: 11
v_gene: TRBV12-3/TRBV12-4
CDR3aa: ASTDLISQPQH

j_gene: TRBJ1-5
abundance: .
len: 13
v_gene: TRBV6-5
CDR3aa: ASSHGTGANQPQH

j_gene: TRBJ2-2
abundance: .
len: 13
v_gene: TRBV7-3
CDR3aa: ASSVDTRGTGELF

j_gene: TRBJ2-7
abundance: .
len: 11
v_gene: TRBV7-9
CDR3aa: ASSSPWRYEQY

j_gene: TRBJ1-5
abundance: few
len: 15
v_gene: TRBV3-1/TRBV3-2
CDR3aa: ASSLRDTVLGNQPQH

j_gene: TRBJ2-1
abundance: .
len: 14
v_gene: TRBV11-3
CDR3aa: ASSPRGAGGHNEQF

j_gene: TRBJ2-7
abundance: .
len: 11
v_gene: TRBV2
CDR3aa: ASSQITYHEQY

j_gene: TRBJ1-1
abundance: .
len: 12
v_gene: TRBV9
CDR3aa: ASSPLYGRPEAF

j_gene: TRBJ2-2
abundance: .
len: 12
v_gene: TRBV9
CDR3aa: ASSLREHTGELF

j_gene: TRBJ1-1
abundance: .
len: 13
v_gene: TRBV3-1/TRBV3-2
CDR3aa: ASSQGWVSNTEAF

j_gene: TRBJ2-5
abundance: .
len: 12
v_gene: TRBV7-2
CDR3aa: ASSLAQYTETQY

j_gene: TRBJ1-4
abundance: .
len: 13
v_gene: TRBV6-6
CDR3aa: ASSRDSATNEKLF

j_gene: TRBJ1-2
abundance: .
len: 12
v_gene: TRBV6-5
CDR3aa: ASRQGAGVYGYT

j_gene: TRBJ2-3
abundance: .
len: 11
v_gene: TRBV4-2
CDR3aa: ASSWTSSDTQY

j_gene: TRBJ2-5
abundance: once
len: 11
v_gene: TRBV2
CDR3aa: ASSAVDQETQY

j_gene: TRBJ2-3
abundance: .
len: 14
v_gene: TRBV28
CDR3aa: ASRPGTVRNTDTQY

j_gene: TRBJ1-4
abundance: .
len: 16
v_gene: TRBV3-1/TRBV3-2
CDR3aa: ASSQGRGSPTTNEKLF

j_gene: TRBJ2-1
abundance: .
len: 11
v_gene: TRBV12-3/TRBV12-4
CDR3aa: ASSSRGYNEQF

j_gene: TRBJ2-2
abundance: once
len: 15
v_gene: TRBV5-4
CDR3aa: ASSLGLAGSYTGELF

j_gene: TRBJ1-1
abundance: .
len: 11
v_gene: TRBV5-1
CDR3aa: ASSSQAGTEAF

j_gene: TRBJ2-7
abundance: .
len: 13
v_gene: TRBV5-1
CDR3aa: ASSGGQQPTYEQY

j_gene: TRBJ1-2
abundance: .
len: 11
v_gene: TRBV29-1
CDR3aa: SVTPGDPRGYT

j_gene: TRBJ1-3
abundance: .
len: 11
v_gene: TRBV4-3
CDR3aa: ASSQDVDNTIY

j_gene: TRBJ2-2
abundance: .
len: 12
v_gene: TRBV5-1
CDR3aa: ASSPIWDTGELF

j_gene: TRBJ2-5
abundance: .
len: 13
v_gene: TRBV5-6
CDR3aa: ASSFRASGQETQY

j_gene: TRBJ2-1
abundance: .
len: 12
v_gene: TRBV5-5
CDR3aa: ASSPGTGWNEQF

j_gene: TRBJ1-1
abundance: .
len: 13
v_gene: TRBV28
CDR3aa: ASSLRGAAYTEAF

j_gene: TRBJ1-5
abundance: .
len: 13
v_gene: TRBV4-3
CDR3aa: ASSRSDRGNQPQH

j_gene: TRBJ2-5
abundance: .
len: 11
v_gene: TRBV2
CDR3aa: ASVRDRQETQY

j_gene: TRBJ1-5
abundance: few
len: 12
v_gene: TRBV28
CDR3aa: ASSTPGQNQPQH

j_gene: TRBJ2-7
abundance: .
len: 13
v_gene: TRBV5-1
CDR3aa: ASSLASSGGYEQY

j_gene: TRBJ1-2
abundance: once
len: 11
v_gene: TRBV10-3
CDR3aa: AISEPILYGYT

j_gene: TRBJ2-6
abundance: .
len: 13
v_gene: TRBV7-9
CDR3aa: ASSLDGHGANVLT

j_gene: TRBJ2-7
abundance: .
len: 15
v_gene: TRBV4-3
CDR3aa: ASSQDWEGETSYEQY

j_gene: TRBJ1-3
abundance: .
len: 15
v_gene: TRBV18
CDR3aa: ASSPTTGSSSGNTIY

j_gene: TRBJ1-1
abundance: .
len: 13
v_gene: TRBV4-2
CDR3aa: ASSQEAPERTEAF

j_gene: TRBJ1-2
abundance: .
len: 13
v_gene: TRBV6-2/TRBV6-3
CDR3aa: ASSYGQQSVYGYT

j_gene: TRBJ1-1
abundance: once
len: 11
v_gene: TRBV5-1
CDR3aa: ASSLRTDGEAF

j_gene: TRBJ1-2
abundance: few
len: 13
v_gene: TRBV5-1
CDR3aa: ASSSQTGQSYGYT

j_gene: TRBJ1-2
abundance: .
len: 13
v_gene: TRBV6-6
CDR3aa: ASSSLGGASYGYT

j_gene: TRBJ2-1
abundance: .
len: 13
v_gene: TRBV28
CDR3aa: ASIPGLAAYNEQF

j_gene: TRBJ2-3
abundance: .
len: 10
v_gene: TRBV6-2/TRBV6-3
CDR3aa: ASSYPEDTQY